These 16 T cell receptor beta chains were all obtained from the same sample, sequenced in a study of human T cells and chemical hapten exposure. Time point here: pre-sensitization, week 0. Treatment given: therapeutic diphenylcyclopropenone sensitization with weekly scalp DPC. TCRdb re-called the RACE reads with MiXCR, one entry per CDR3 protein. In the table there are approximately 260,000 distinct CDR3 sequences, 7.5% to 10% of which are singletons. Here the sequenced sample was whole blood, taken in connection with sensitization to the hapten diphenylcyclopropenone (DPC). The receptor set was obtained from a woman aged 40 to 50 with alopecia areata. Some clones in this sample may be carry-over from other donors' samples.

This clonotype appeared a few times. V gene TRBV3-1 combines with J gene TRBJ2-2; TRBD2 is a possible D gene (5 bases). Germline CDR1 reads LGHDT; CDR2 reads YNNKEL (reference sequence). The ends were cut back, 4 bases at V and 2 bases at J, with 11 bases in the middle. CDR3 length equals 15 residues. CDR3 in DNA: TGTGCCAGCAGCCCGTTAGCGTCCAACACCGGGGAGCTGTTTTTT. Translation: CASSPLASNTGELFF.

Many counts were recorded for this clonotype. The CDR3 bases are TGTGCCAGCAGCAAACCCGGGTTAGCGGGAGTCCACACCACAGATACGCAGTATTTT. Translating it yields CASSKPGLAGVHTTDTQYF. This sequence joins TRBV21-1 and TRBJ2-3; the table's D call of TRBD2 was not tested on the DNA. TRBV21-1 constitutes a pseudogene. This CDR3 is 19 amino acids long.

The genes are TRBV12-3 or TRBV12-4 and TRBJ2-7; D not resolved. The CDR3 consists of 13 residues. Trimming stripped 8 bases from V and 3 bases from J, with 14 bases between. CDR3 sequence reads: CASARNPYYEQYF. For the CDR3, the DNA is TGTGCCAGCGCGCGGAACCCCTACTACGAGCAGTACTTC.

This rearrangement joins TRBV7-9 to TRBJ2-7; no clear D gene. V was pared by 3 bases and J by 7 bases, with 10 bases between. This CDR3 is 12 amino acids long. The germline V gene encodes CDR1 SEHNR and CDR2 FQNEAQ (reference sequence). CDR3 sequence: CASSFSVREQYF. The DNA of the CDR3 is TGTGCCAGCAGCTTCTCAGTCCGGGAGCAGTACTTC.

This clonotype has at least ten counts. V is TRBV29-1 and J is TRBJ2-7, with 7 bases identical to TRBD1. The CDR3 totals 13 residues. V gave up 5 bases and J gave up 2 bases; unmatched junction bases: 6. Germline CDR1 and CDR2: SQVTM and ANQGSEA. Written as DNA, the CDR3 is TGCAGCGTTTTTGGGACAGATCCCTACGAGCAGTACTTC. It is translated as CSVFGTDPYEQYF.

In its sample, this clonotype was seen a few times. The rearrangement links TRBV6-6 to TRBJ1-1, with D maybe TRBD1 (5 bases). Germline values: CDR1 MNHNY, CDR2 SVGAGI (reference sequence). V lost 5 bases and J lost 5, with 12 bases in between. The CDR3 extends over 13 amino acids. CDR3 loop: CASSAAEGTEAFF. The CDR3 DNA sequence: TGTGCCAGCAGTGCAGCCGAGGGGACTGAAGCTTTCTTT.

The chain has TRBV29-1 and TRBJ2-7; D remains ambiguous. The germline V and J ends were trimmed by 4 bases and 0 bases, with 13 bases remaining between them. Germline assignment: CDR1 SQVTM and CDR2 ANQGSEA. The CDR3 has 14 residues. The CDR3 DNA follows: TGCAGCGTTGCCCGAGGAGTGTCCTCCTACGAGCAGTACTTC. This gives the protein CSVARGVSSYEQYF.

This clonotype was recorded at least ten times. The chain is built from TRBV5-6 and TRBJ2-7; D uncertain. Germline V gene lookup returns CDR1 SGHDT and CDR2 YYEEEE. The CDR3 consists of 16 residues. V was clipped by 4 bases and J by 0 bases, with 17 bases between them. CDR3 protein: CASSQEDGQSSYEQYF. The CDR3 nucleotides read TGTGCCAGCAGCCAAGAGGACGGTCAGAGCTCCTACGAGCAGTACTTC.

The chain has TRBV28 and TRBJ1-1; D unclear. Germline assignment: CDR1 MDHEN and CDR2 SYDVKM. CDR3 length: 14 residues. V lost 4 bases to trimming and J lost 0 bases, with 9 bases between them. The CDR3 protein is CASSYPQLNTEAFF. The CDR3 region has the DNA TGTGCCAGCAGTTACCCTCAGCTGAACACTGAAGCTTTCTTT. The full variable domain, with the rest looked up from reference TRBV28 and TRBJ1-1, is DVKVTQSSRYLVKRTGEKVFLECVQDMDHENMFWYRQDPGLGLRLIYFSYDVKMKEKGDIPEGYSVSREKKERFSLILESASTNQTSMYLCASSYPQLNTEAFFGQGTRLTVV.

This clonotype was seen ten or more times. This rearrangement joins TRBV5-1 to TRBJ2-1; TRBD2 matches 9 bases. Germline CDR1 is SGHRS and CDR2 is YFSETQ. The CDR3 covers 16 residues. Trimming took 4 bases from V and 2 from J; bases not matched to a gene: 7. The CDR3 loop reads CASSHGLASPYNEQFF. The CDR3 nucleotides read TGCGCCAGCAGCCACGGACTAGCGTCACCCTACAATGAGCAGTTCTTC.

CDR3: CASSPGTVVYNEQFF. DNA for the CDR3: TGTGCCAGCAGCCCAGGGACAGTCGTCTACAATGAGCAGTTCTTC. J is TRBJ2-1 and V is TRBV9; 7 nucleotides line up with TRBD1. Germline V gene lookup returns CDR1 SGDLS and CDR2 YYNGEE. With 4 bases clipped from V and 3 bases from J, the junction kept 7 bases outside the gene matches. The CDR3 runs 15 residues.

This clonotype has just a few counts. The chain recombines TRBV29-1 with TRBJ2-7, with D possibly matching TRBD2 (6 bases). Trimming shortened V by 4 bases and J by 1 base, and 14 bases separated the two germline ends. The CDR3 covers 14 residues. The V gene's germline CDR1 is SQVTM and CDR2 ANQGSEA. CDR3 sequence: CSVVGGRPSYEQYF. CDR3 nucleotides: TGCAGCGTTGTCGGGGGACGCCCGTCCTACGAGCAGTACTTC.

This chain connects TRBV6-5 to TRBJ2-1; 8 bases are shared with TRBD1. CDR1 MNHEY and CDR2 SVGAGI come from the germline V gene. V was clipped by 6 bases and J by 3 bases; unmatched bases: 4. There are 14 residues in the CDR3. CDR3 sequence reads: CASRGTGDYNEQFF. CDR3 nucleotide sequence: TGTGCCAGCAGAGGGACAGGAGACTACAATGAGCAGTTCTTC.

In this sample, this clonotype turned up many times. This rearrangement joins TRBV6-5 to TRBJ1-1; TRBD1 might be the D (6 bases). Germline V lookup: CDR1 MNHEY, CDR2 SVGAGI. The CDR3 is 15 amino acids. The V and J ends lost 6 bases and 3 bases respectively, with 17 bases between them. CDR3 nucleotide sequence: TGTGCCAGCAGCTACCAGTGGGGGCTGGACACTGAAGCTTTCTTT. It specifies CASSYQWGLDTEAFF.

There are many counts of this clonotype. The chain carries TRBV27 and TRBJ1-1, with 7 positions matching TRBD1. There are 14 residues in the CDR3. V was pared by 6 bases and J by 1 base, with 5 bases of the junction left unmatched. The V gene's germline CDR1 is MNHEY and CDR2 SMNVEV (reference sequence). CDR3 sequence (DNA): TGTGCCAGCAGCCCCGACAGGGCGAACACTGAAGCTTTCTTT. Translating gives CASSPDRANTEAFF.

This chain connects TRBV9 to TRBJ2-1; 10 bases are shared with TRBD2. The CDR3 sequence is 16 residues long. Losses at the gene ends were 4 bases for V and 10 bases for J; bases not matched to a gene: 14. Germline values: CDR1 SGDLS, CDR2 YYNGEE. The CDR3 sequence is CASSSGTSAPQGEQFF. The CDR3 DNA follows: TGTGCCAGCAGCTCTGGGACTAGCGCACCTCAAGGGGAGCAGTTCTTC.